Presented here are 23 T cell receptor beta chains from one specimen sequenced in a study of shared clonotypes between healthy human individuals. Generated by immunoSEQ multiplex PCR, the TCRdb table keeps only in-frame clones and is missing some. The sample lists over 750,000 clones; approximately 96% were seen once. Naive CD8 populations comprised CD45RO-negative cells positively selected for CCR7, excluding terminally differentiated effector memory CD45RA+ cells. Sequenced material: naive CD8+ T cells sorted from blood. These receptors came from a man aged 30-40 years in good health.

The V and J genes are TRBV28 and TRBJ1-1; D call uncertain. Germline V gene lookup returns CDR1 MDHEN and CDR2 SYDVKM. This CDR3 is 11 amino acids long. Trimming took off 2 bases at V and 8 bases at J, with 6 bases between the two ends. The CDR3 nucleotides read TGTGCCAGCAGTTTAGCCACAGAAGCTTTCTTT. It specifies CASSLATEAFF.

The chain employs TRBV11-2 and TRBJ2-5, with D possibly called TRBD1 or TRBD2 (7 bases each). The germline V gene has CDR1 SGHAT and CDR2 FQNNGV. This CDR3 contains 15 residues. V shed 5 bases and J shed 7 bases, with 20 bases lying between them. CDR3 protein: CASSQENGRGGTQYF. In nucleotides, the CDR3 is TGTGCCAGCAGCCAAGAGAATGGCAGGGGGGGGACCCAGTACTTC.

The V and J genes are TRBV11-2 and TRBJ2-1, with D maybe TRBD1 (6 bases). The germline V gene has CDR1 SGHAT and CDR2 FQNNGV. This CDR3 has 15 residues. V was clipped by 3 bases and J by 4 bases, with 13 bases between them. The CDR3 here is CASSLEGQPYNEQFF. In DNA, the CDR3 is TGTGCCAGCAGCTTGGAAGGACAGCCGTACAATGAGCAGTTCTTC.

This chain uses TRBV7-2 with TRBJ2-3; either TRBD1 or TRBD2 may fit D (5 bases each). Germline assignment: CDR1 SGHTA and CDR2 FQGNSA. The CDR3 consists of 17 residues. V was shortened by 5 bases and J by 0 bases, with 18 bases between the two germline ends. In DNA, the CDR3 is TGTGCCAGCAGCCCCCTCTGGCCAGGGACCAGCACAGATACGCAGTATTTT. Translating gives CASSPLWPGTSTDTQYF.

This clone was counted between two and nine times. The genes are TRBV7-6 and TRBJ2-5; 10 bases are shared with TRBD1. Per germline, CDR1 SGHVS and CDR2 FNYEAQ. CDR3 length: 14 amino acids. The V gene end was trimmed by 1 base and the J gene end by 7 bases; junction bases not matched to a gene: 3. The CDR3 reads CASSLGQGARTQYF. CDR3 DNA sequence: TGTGCCAGCAGCTTAGGACAGGGGGCGAGGACCCAGTACTTC.

The CDR3 spells CASSRIGGGNQPQHF. CDR3 in DNA: TGCGCCAGCAGCCGCATTGGGGGTGGCAATCAGCCCCAGCATTTT. The rearrangement links TRBV4-1 to TRBJ1-5; the D gene is possibly TRBD1 (5 bases). The germline V and J ends were trimmed by 4 bases and 2 bases, with 12 bases remaining between them. Germline CDR1 reads MGHRA; CDR2 reads YSYEKL. The CDR3 loop spans 15 amino acids.

The V and J genes are TRBV30 and TRBJ2-1, with 9 bases that match TRBD2. Trimming took 7 bases from V and 7 from J; bases not matched to a gene: 11. The germline V gene has CDR1 GTSNPN and CDR2 SVGIG (reference sequence). This CDR3 has 14 amino acids. In DNA form, the CDR3 reads TGTGCCTACTCCATAGCGGGAGTTATAAATGAGCAGTTCTTC. Translation: CAYSIAGVINEQFF. Together with reference TRBV30 and TRBJ2-1, the CDR3 gives the full variable domain: SQTIHQWPATLVQPVGSPLSLECTVEGTSNPNLYWYRQAAGRGLQLLFYSVGIGQISSEVPQNLSASRPQDRQFILSSKKLLLSDSGFYLCAYSIAGVINEQFFGPGTRLTVL.

This chain connects TRBV6-5 to TRBJ2-7, with D hard to call. The length of the CDR3 is 16 residues. CDR1 is MNHEY, CDR2 SVGAGI, per germline. The germline V and J ends were trimmed by 0 bases and 1 base, with 13 bases remaining between them. The CDR3 loop reads CASSYSMGLGSYEQYF. CDR3 sequence (DNA): TGTGCCAGCAGTTACTCGATGGGCTTGGGGTCCTACGAGCAGTACTTC.

The gene calls are TRBV29-1 and TRBJ2-1; 10 bases align to TRBD2. Germline CDR1 reads SQVTM; CDR2 reads ANQGSEA. V shed 5 bases and J 2 bases; nucleotides not matched to a gene: 12. The CDR3 sequence is 17 residues long. CDR3 coding DNA: TGCAGCGTTCAGGCTAGCGGGAGAGTGGGGCCCTACAATGAGCAGTTCTTC. Translated, it gives CSVQASGRVGPYNEQFF.

As to this clone: Other DNA sequences in this specimen translate into the identical CDR3. V usage is TRBV9 and J usage is TRBJ2-7; no definite D call. V dropped 0 bases and J dropped 4 bases, with 11 bases sitting between them. The CDR3 has 14 amino acids. Germline V lookup: CDR1 SGDLS, CDR2 YYNGEE. CDR3 in amino acids: CASSVGRAAYEQYF. CDR3 DNA: TGTGCCAGCAGCGTAGGTCGCGCAGCTTACGAGCAGTACTTC. The full variable domain, with the rest looked up from reference TRBV9 and TRBJ2-7, is DSGVTQTPKHLITATGQRVTLRCSPRSGDLSVYWYQQSLDQGLQFLIQYYNGEERAKGNILERFSAQQFPDLHSELNLSSLELGDSALYFCASSVGRAAYEQYFGPGTRLTVT.

The CDR3 DNA reads TGTGCCAGCGAGGGACAGGGTACAGATACGCAGTATTTT. This translates into CASEGQGTDTQYF. V is TRBV7-9 and J is TRBJ2-3, with 9 positions matching TRBD1. Losses at the gene ends were 8 bases for V and 3 bases for J; bases not matched to a gene: 3. The CDR3 extends over 13 amino acids. In germline, CDR1 is SEHNR, CDR2 FQNEAQ (reference sequence).

The rearrangement uses TRBV11-2 and TRBJ2-1; the match to TRBD2 covers 7 bases. This CDR3 region has 15 residues. Germline V lookup: CDR1 SGHAT, CDR2 FQNNGV. Trimming removed 0 bases from V and 7 bases from J; junction bases left unmatched: 6. DNA of the CDR3: TGTGCCAGCAGCTTAGATTGGGGGGGTTCGAATGAGCAGTTCTTC. Residues: CASSLDWGGSNEQFF.

This chain connects TRBV4-1 to TRBJ2-7, with 16 bases that match TRBD2. Germline lookup yields CDR1 MGHRA and CDR2 YSYEKL. V gave up 5 bases and J gave up 3 bases; unmatched junction bases: 10. The CDR3 totals 18 residues. In DNA, the CDR3 is TGCGCCAGCAGCAAACCGGGACTAGCGGGAGGGGCCAACTACGAGCAGTACTTC. Its protein is CASSKPGLAGGANYEQYF.

V usage is TRBV4-3 and J usage is TRBJ2-7; the D call may be TRBD1 or TRBD2 (5 bases each). The CDR3 is 15 amino acids. The germline V and J ends were trimmed by 0 bases and 4 bases, with 13 bases remaining between them. CDR1 is LGHNA, CDR2 YSLEER, per germline. CDR3 sequence (DNA): TGCGCCAGCAGCCAAGATCGGGGCCGTTTGTACGAGCAGTACTTC. Translating it yields CASSQDRGRLYEQYF.

About this clone: Other DNA sequences in the same sample also yield this CDR3. The chain uses TRBV29-1 and TRBJ2-7, with TRBD2 identical over 11 bases. CDR1 is SQVTM and CDR2 is ANQGSEA in the germline V gene. V trimming: 3 bases; J trimming: 4 bases; junction bases outside the gene matches: 5. The CDR3 is 14 amino acids. The CDR3 DNA is TGCAGCGTTGACCCTAGCGGGAGGCGTTACGAGCAGTACTTC. Amino acid sequence: CSVDPSGRRYEQYF.

The chain is built from TRBV7-2 and TRBJ1-3; D is unclear. V shed 3 bases and J shed 0 bases, with 15 bases lying between them. Per the germline V gene, CDR1 is SGHTA and CDR2 is FQGNSA. The CDR3 sequence is 17 residues long. The CDR3 region has the DNA TGTGCCAGCAGCTTCCACCCCGCAGCAAACTCTGGAAACACCATATATTTT. Its protein product is CASSFHPAANSGNTIYF.

A remark on this clone: The identical CDR3 is also encoded by other nucleotide sequences in the sample. The chain carries TRBV27 and TRBJ1-2; TRBD1 might be the D (5 bases). This CDR3 region has 13 residues. V was trimmed by 5 bases and J by 5 bases, leaving 12 bases between them. Germline V lookup: CDR1 MNHEY, CDR2 SMNVEV (reference sequence). DNA of the CDR3: TGTGCCAGCAGTCCTGGGACTGGGTATGGCTACACCTTC. Translating it yields CASSPGTGYGYTF.

A single count supports this clone. This chain connects TRBV13 to TRBJ1-5; possible D gene TRBD1, 6 bases. The CDR3 totals 13 residues. Germline V gene data show CDR1 as PRHDT and CDR2 as FYEKMQ (reference sequence). The V and J ends lost 3 bases and 7 bases respectively, with 10 bases between them. The CDR3 here is CASSFKGEQPQHF. Written as DNA, the CDR3 is TGTGCCAGCAGCTTTAAGGGGGAACAGCCCCAGCATTTT.

The CDR3 DNA reads TGTGCCAGCAGCTTAGACAATTACGAGCAGTTCTTC. Translating gives CASSLDNYEQFF. J is TRBJ2-1 and V is TRBV7-6; D not certain. In germline, CDR1 is SGHVS, CDR2 FNYEAQ. The CDR3 loop spans 12 amino acids. V lost 1 base and J lost 10, with 8 bases in between.

This chain joins TRBV27 and TRBJ2-7; 12 bases match TRBD2. Germline CDR1 is MNHEY and CDR2 is SMNVEV (reference sequence). The CDR3 runs to 15 residues. V lost 6 bases, J lost 9 bases, and 12 bases stayed unmatched. The CDR3 DNA reads TGTGCCAGCAGCCCGAGGACTAGCGGGAACTGGGGGCAGTACTTC. Its translation is CASSPRTSGNWGQYF.

The chain uses TRBV6-5 and TRBJ1-1; D unresolved. The germline CDR1 and CDR2 sequences are MNHEY and SVGAGI. CDR3 size: 14 residues. The V and J ends lost 2 bases and 1 base respectively, with 8 bases between them. The CDR3 DNA follows: TGTGCCAGCAGTTACCTCGGCAAGAACACTGAAGCTTTCTTT. Protein: CASSYLGKNTEAFF.

The genes are TRBV5-6 and TRBJ2-1; no firm D call. In germline, CDR1 is SGHDT, CDR2 YYEEEE. The CDR3 runs 12 residues. V gave up 2 bases and J gave up 8 bases, with 8 bases separating them. CDR3 sequence reads: CASSLSGDEQFF. CDR3 DNA: TGTGCCAGCAGCTTATCTGGAGATGAGCAGTTCTTC.

The rearrangement links TRBV4-1 to TRBJ2-2; 9 bases fit TRBD1. J lost 7 bases, V lost 6 bases, and 3 bases had no gene match. This CDR3 is built from 13 residues. Germline V gene lookup returns CDR1 MGHRA and CDR2 YSYEKL. The CDR3 sequence is CASRGQGFGELFF. CDR3 DNA sequence: TGCGCCAGCAGAGGACAGGGGTTCGGGGAGCTGTTTTTT.